This T cell receptor beta chain was recorded in a study of identical twins. Points from the study as a whole: Sequences that were beta out-of-frame showed weaker excess twin sharing.

Healthy Caucasians made up all donors. Each cDNA held unique molecular identifiers, and template switching gave it a universal primer site. TCRdb re-analysed the 5' RACE reads in MiXCR, keeping a single row per CDR3 protein. The sample holds around 1.7 million distinct CDR3 sequences, under 35% seen once. Germline V gene sequence: CDR1 SEHNR, CDR2 FQNEAQ (reference sequence). Trimming took 1 base from V and 7 from J, leaving 7 bases between them. The CDR3 contains 12 residues. This clonotype has a handful of counts. Its matching antigen is unknown. This rearrangement joins TRBV7-9 to TRBJ1-1; TRBD1 is a possible D gene (6 bases). Input material: cord blood. This receptor was identified in a newborn girl in good health. CDR3 in amino acids: CASSLEDSEAFF. The CDR3 region has the DNA TGTGCCAGCAGCTTAGAGGACAGTGAAGCTTTCTTT.